The 3 T cell receptor beta chains given below trace back to one sample, sequenced in a study of blood T cell repertoires in COVID-19. The protocol was immunoSEQ multiplex PCR, while the TCRdb copy is restricted to in-frame clones and leaves out a portion. The sample carries over 200,000 clones, about 85% recorded once. The sample comprised peripheral blood. These TCRs come from a woman between 18 and 30 years old who had recovered from COVID-19.

The rearrangement uses TRBV18 and TRBJ2-1, with D possibly matching TRBD2 (6 bases). The germline CDR1 and CDR2 sequences are KGHSH and LQKENI. V was trimmed by 2 bases and J by 6 bases, leaving 17 bases between them. The CDR3 covers 16 residues. Here the CDR3 reads CASSPSRRVGGNEQFF. The CDR3 nucleotides are TGTGCCAGCTCACCATCACGGAGGGTCGGGGGCAATGAGCAGTTCTTC. The entire variable domain, with the rest obtained from reference TRBV18 and TRBJ2-1, is as follows: NAGVMQNPRHLVRRRGQEARLRCSPMKGHSHVYWYRQLPEEGLKFMVYLQKENIIDESGMPKERFSAEFPKEGPSILRIQQVVRGDSAAYFCASSPSRRVGGNEQFFGPGTRLTVL.

This chain uses TRBV5-4 with TRBJ1-1; D is perhaps TRBD1 (6 bases). Trimming pared 4 bases from V and 1 base from J, leaving 14 bases between. The CDR3 has 15 residues. CDR1 SGHNT and CDR2 YYREEE come from the germline V gene (reference sequence). CDR3 DNA sequence: TGTGCCAGCAGCGTCAACAGGGCCCAGAACACTGAAGCTTTCTTT. Translating gives CASSVNRAQNTEAFF.

The chain is built from TRBV19 and TRBJ2-7; 10 bases match TRBD2. The CDR3 is 15 amino acids. Per the germline V gene, CDR1 is LNHDA and CDR2 is SQIVND (reference sequence). The V gene end was trimmed by 5 bases and the J gene end by 1 base; junction bases not matched to a gene: 5. CDR3 region: CASSLAGALSYEQYF. In nucleotides, the CDR3 is TGTGCCAGTAGTCTAGCGGGAGCCCTATCCTACGAGCAGTACTTC.